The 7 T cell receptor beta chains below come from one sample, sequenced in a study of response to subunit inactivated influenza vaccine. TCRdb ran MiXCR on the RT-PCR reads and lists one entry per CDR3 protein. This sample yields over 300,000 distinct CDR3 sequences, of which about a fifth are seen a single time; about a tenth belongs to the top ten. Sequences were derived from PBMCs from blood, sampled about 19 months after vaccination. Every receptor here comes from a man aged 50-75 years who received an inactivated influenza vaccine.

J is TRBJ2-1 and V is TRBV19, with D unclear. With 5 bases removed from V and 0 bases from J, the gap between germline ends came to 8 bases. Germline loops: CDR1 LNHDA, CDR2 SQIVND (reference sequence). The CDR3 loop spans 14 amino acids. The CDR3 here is CASSQLGSYNEQFF. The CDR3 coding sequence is TGTGCCAGTAGTCAGCTAGGCTCCTACAATGAGCAGTTCTTC.

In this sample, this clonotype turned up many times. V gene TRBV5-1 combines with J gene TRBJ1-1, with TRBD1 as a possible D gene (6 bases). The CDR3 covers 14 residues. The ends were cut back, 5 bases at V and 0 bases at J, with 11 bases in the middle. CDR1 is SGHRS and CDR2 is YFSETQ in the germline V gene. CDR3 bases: TGCGCCAGCAGTCAGGACAGCGTGAACACTGAAGCTTTCTTT. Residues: CASSQDSVNTEAFF.

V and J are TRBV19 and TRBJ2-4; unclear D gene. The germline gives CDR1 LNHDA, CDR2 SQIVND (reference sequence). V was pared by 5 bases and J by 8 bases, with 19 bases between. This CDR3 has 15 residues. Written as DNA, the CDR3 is TGTGCCAGTAGTGATTTTGGCGGTGGTAAGGACATTCAGTACTTC. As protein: CASSDFGGGKDIQYF.

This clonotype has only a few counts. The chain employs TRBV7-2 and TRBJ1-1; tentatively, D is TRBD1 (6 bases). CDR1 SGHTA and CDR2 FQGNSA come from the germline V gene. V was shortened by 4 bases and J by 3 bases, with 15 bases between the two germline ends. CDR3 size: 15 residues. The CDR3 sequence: CASSSDRNPYTEAFF. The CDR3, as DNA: TGTGCCAGCAGCTCAGACAGGAACCCCTACACTGAAGCTTTCTTT.

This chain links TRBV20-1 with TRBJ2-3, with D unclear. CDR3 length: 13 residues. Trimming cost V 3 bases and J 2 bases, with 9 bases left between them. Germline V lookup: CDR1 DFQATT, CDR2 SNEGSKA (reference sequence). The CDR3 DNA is TGCAGTGCTAGTGGGTTCAACACAGATACGCAGTATTTT. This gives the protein CSASGFNTDTQYF.

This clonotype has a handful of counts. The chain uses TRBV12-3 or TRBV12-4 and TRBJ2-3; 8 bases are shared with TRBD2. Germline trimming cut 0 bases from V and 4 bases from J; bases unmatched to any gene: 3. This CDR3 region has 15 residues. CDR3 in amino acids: CASSLASGAADTQYF. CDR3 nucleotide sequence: TGTGCCAGCAGTTTAGCTAGCGGGGCGGCAGATACGCAGTATTTT.

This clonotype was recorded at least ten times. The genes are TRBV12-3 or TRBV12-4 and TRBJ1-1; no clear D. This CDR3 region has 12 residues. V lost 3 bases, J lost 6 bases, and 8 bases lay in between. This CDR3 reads CASSFGSAEAFF. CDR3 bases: TGTGCCAGCAGTTTTGGGTCCGCTGAAGCTTTCTTT.